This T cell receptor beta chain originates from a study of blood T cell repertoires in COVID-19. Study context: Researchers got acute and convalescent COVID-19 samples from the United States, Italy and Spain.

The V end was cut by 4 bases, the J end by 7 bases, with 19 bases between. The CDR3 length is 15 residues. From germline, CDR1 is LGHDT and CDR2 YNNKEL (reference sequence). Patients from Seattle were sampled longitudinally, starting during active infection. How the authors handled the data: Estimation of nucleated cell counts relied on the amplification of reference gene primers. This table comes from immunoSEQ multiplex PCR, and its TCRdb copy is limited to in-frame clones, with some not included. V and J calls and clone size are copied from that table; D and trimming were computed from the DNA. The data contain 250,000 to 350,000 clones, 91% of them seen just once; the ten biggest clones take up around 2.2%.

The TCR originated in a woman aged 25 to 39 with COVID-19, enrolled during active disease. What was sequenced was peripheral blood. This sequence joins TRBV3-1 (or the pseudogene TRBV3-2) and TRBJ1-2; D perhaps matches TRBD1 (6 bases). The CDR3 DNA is TGTGCCAGCAGCCGTGAAATTTTGGGGGCGGGTGGCTACACCTTC. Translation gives CASSREILGAGGYTF.